The 10 T cell receptor beta chains reported below all come from one sample, sequenced in a study of T cells in women clearing cervical HPV infection. Sequenced by immunoSEQ multiplex PCR; TCRdb stores in-frame clones only, minus some. This table lists approximately 21,000 clones. The specimen sequenced was blood buffy coat. These receptors came from a woman aged 18 to 75 with a cervical HPV16 infection that either progressed to CIN3+ or cleared (not recorded which).

As for this clone: Read coverage stops 3 residues before the CDR3 terminus; the germline J gene supplies the remainder. The gene calls are TRBV5-1 and TRBJ1-6, with 7 bases identical to TRBD1. The CDR3 extends over 15 amino acids. The trim removed 3 bases at V and 5 bases at J, leaving 5 bases unmatched. Germline CDR1 is SGHRS and CDR2 is YFSETQ. The DNA read from the CDR3 is TGCGCCAGCAGCTCGACAGGGTCAGATAATTCACCC. It encodes CASSSTGSDNSP. The whole CDR3 sequence is CASSSTGSDNSPLHF.

To note about this clone: The read terminates 3 residues ahead of where the CDR3 ends, so the germline J gene completes it. This rearrangement joins TRBV4-2 to TRBJ2-5, with D possibly being TRBD1 (5 bases). CDR1 is LGHNA, CDR2 YNFKEQ, per germline. The CDR3 totals 14 residues. V lost 4 bases and J lost 5, with 14 bases in between. CDR3 bases read: TGTGCCAGCAGCCCCGCCGCTAGGGGTGAGACC. Its protein is CASSPAARGET. The CDR3, in full, reads CASSPAARGETQYF.

In regard to this clone: The CDR3 end lies 3 residues beyond the end of the read and is filled in from the germline J gene. V gene TRBV27 combines with J gene TRBJ2-3, with a tentative D call TRBD1 (6 bases). The V and J ends lost 6 bases and 0 bases respectively, with 16 bases between them. Per germline, CDR1 MNHEY and CDR2 SMNVEV (reference sequence). The CDR3 has 16 amino acids. The CDR3 region is CASSPPWQGSTDTQYF. The CDR3 DNA, read in part, is TGTGCCAGCAGCCCCCCTTGGCAGGGGAGCACAGATACG.

Details on this clone: With the read ending 3 residues before the CDR3 end, the germline J gene is used to fill in that end. The rearrangement joins TRBV7-9 to TRBJ2-2; 10 bases fit TRBD2. V lost 3 bases, J lost 7 bases, and 5 bases stayed unmatched. The CDR3 has 15 amino acids. The V gene's germline CDR1 is SEHNR and CDR2 FQNEAQ (reference sequence). The CDR3 spells CASSFVLAGGGELFF. CDR3 DNA, as far as it was read: TGTGCCAGCAGCTTTGTTTTAGCGGGAGGCGGGGAG. Drawing the rest from reference TRBV7-9 and TRBJ2-2, the complete variable domain is DTGVSQNPRHKITKRGQNVTFRCDPISEHNRLYWYRQTLGQGPEFLTYFQNEAQLEKSRLLSDRFSAERPKGSFSTLEIQRTEQGDSAMYLCASSFVLAGGGELFFGEGSRLTVL.

Details on this clone: Coverage ceases 3 residues before the CDR3 finishes, and the germline J gene fills in the end. V is TRBV4-1 and J is TRBJ2-1; D is undetermined. Trimming stripped 4 bases from V and 9 bases from J, with 10 bases between. This CDR3 spans 12 amino acids. Germline CDR1 is MGHRA and CDR2 is YSYEKL. Incomplete CDR3 DNA: TGCGCCAGCAGCCGAACAAGTTCTGAG. Translating it yields CASSRTSSE. The CDR3 in full is CASSRTSSEQFF.

Note on this clone: The sequenced fragment ends 3 residues before the CDR3 boundary, so the rest is inferred from the germline J gene. The chain employs TRBV29-1 and TRBJ2-7, with unresolved D. Germline CDR1 is SQVTM and CDR2 is ANQGSEA. V shed 5 bases and J shed 3 bases, with 14 bases lying between them. The CDR3 runs 13 residues. The sequenced part of the CDR3 DNA is TGCAGCGTTCACGACATAGACGGCTACGAG. Protein product: CSVHDIDGYE. The full-length CDR3 reads as CSVHDIDGYEQYF.

To note about this clone: The CDR3 extends 3 residues past the end of the read, so its final part is completed from the germline J gene. The chain is built from TRBV20-1 and TRBJ2-7; 14 nucleotides match TRBD2. CDR3 length equals 14 residues. Trimming took 6 bases from V and 4 from J; bases not matched to a gene: 5. Germline V gives CDR1 DFQATT, CDR2 SNEGSKA (reference sequence). CDR3 in amino acids: CSAAGTSGSYEQYF. The part of the CDR3 DNA that was read is TGCAGTGCAGCCGGGACTAGCGGGAGTTACGAG.

About this clone: Read coverage stops 3 residues before the CDR3 terminus; the germline J gene supplies the remainder. J is TRBJ2-1 and V is TRBV2; the match to TRBD2 covers 9 bases. CDR3 length equals 14 residues. Germline trimming cut 3 bases from V and 5 bases from J; bases unmatched to any gene: 2. Germline V gives CDR1 SNHLY, CDR2 FYNNEI. The CDR3 region is CASSDLAGHNEQFF. Incomplete CDR3 DNA: TGTGCCAGCAGTGACCTAGCGGGGCACAATGAG. Full variable domain (outside the CDR3, taken from reference TRBV2 and TRBJ2-1): EPEVTQTPSHQVTQMGQEVILRCVPISNHLYFYWYRQILGQKVEFLVSFYNNEISEKSEIFDDQFSVERPDGSNFTLKIRSTKLEDSAMYFCASSDLAGHNEQFFGPGTRLTVL.

Note on this clone: The sequence runs out 3 residues before the end of the CDR3; the remainder is reconstructed from the germline J gene. The chain carries TRBV7-6 and TRBJ2-3; D is possibly TRBD1 (6 bases). The CDR3 consists of 14 residues. The germline CDR1 and CDR2 sequences are SGHVS and FNYEAQ. The CDR3 bases that were read are TGTGCCAGCAGCTTAGGGACAGAAAATCAGCCG. Translated, it gives CASSLGTENQP. The whole CDR3 is CASSLGTENQPQYF. Combining the CDR3 with reference TRBV7-6 and TRBJ2-3 gives the whole variable domain GAGVSQSPRYKVTKRGQDVALRCDPISGHVSLYWYRQALGQGPEFLTYFNYEAQQDKSGLPNDRFSAERPEGSISTLTIQRTEQRDSAMYRCASSLGTENQPQYFGPGTRLTVL.

Turning to this clone: The read ends 3 residues before the CDR3 terminus; that terminus is restored from the germline J gene. The chain employs TRBV7-9 and TRBJ2-4, with D perhaps given as TRBD1 or TRBD2 (5 bases each). Germline CDR1 reads SEHNR; CDR2 reads FQNEAQ (reference sequence). The CDR3 consists of 12 residues. The sequenced part of the CDR3 DNA is TGTGCCAGCAGCTCCGAGGGGTATGGT. Its protein product is CASSSEGYG. The CDR3 reads in full as CASSSEGYGQYF.